The source of this T cell receptor (beta chain) is a study of blood T cell repertoires in COVID-19. Looking at the study overall: Samples taken during acute and convalescent COVID-19 were collected in the United States, Italy and Spain. In each case, the material was cDNA or gDNA derived from T cells, B-cell-depleted T cells, or PBMCs.

The authors' processing: Amplification with reference gene primers provided the estimates of nucleated cell counts. This table comes from immunoSEQ multiplex PCR, and its TCRdb copy is limited to in-frame clones, with some not included. The V and J calls and clone size come from that table; D and trimming were worked out from the DNA. The sample shows around 280,000 clones, just under 85% of them seen only once. Germline CDR1 reads SGHAT; CDR2 reads FQNNGV. The CDR3 is made up of 12 amino acids. Trimming took 5 bases from V and 12 from J; bases not matched to a gene: 7. The chain uses TRBV11-2 and TRBJ2-7; 10 bases are a match to TRBD2. Source material: peripheral blood. This TCR was sampled from a woman in her forties or fifties with active or convalescent COVID-19. The CDR3 reads CASSQPSGRAYF. CDR3 nucleotides: TGTGCCAGCAGCCAACCCAGCGGGAGGGCGTACTTC. Filled out from reference TRBV11-2 and TRBJ2-7, the complete variable domain reads EAGVAQSPRYKIIEKRQSVAFWCNPISGHATLYWYQQILGQGPKLLIQFQNNGVVDDSQLPKDRFSAERLKGVDSTLKIQPAKLEDSAVYLCASSQPSGRAYFGPGTRLTVT.